These 3 T cell receptor beta chains share one sample of origin, sequenced in a study of blood T cell repertoires in COVID-19 (dated by TCRdb to between 2020 and 2021). Preparation of the library involved the immunoSEQ multiplex PCR assay. In its TCRdb copy, this immuneACCESS table keeps in-frame sequences only and misses some clones. Where compared with another copy, unresolved V genes explain less than half of these, and the others have no known cause. The sample records fewer than 250,000 clones, around 84% of which are singletons. The ten biggest clones cover roughly a tenth of the sample. Sequences were obtained from peripheral blood. These TCRs come from a woman aged 80 or over with COVID-19, enrolled during active disease.

The chain employs TRBV15 and TRBJ1-4; D not certain. Germline CDR1 reads LNHNV; CDR2 reads YYDKDF (reference sequence). V lost 2 bases to trimming and J lost 5 bases, with 12 bases between them. The CDR3 runs to 15 residues. The CDR3 DNA reads TGTGCCACCAGCAGAACAGTTTCGTGGAATGAAAAACTGTTTTTT. Translation gives CATSRTVSWNEKLFF.

This clone was observed a handful of times. The chain links TRBV9 to TRBJ1-6; 7 bases match TRBD1. This CDR3 comprises 14 residues. V dropped 0 bases and J dropped 7; count of bases not matched to a gene: 1. In germline, CDR1 is SGDLS, CDR2 YYNGEE. The CDR3 DNA follows: TGTGCCAGCAGCGTAGAACAGGGGAATTCACCCCTCCACTTT. Amino acids: CASSVEQGNSPLHF. The variable domain in full, completed from reference TRBV9 and TRBJ1-6, reads DSGVTQTPKHLITATGQRVTLRCSPRSGDLSVYWYQQSLDQGLQFLIQYYNGEERAKGNILERFSAQQFPDLHSELNLSSLELGDSALYFCASSVEQGNSPLHFGNGTRLTVT.

This chain joins TRBV5-6 and TRBJ2-2; 7 nucleotides line up with TRBD1. V gave up 0 bases and J gave up 1 base; unmatched junction bases: 3. This CDR3 is 16 amino acids long. Germline lookup yields CDR1 SGHDT and CDR2 YYEEEE. CDR3 bases: TGTGCCAGCAGCTTGGCCGACAGGGTGAACACCGGGGAGCTGTTTTTT. It specifies CASSLADRVNTGELFF.